A selection of T cell receptor beta chains follows, all from one sample in a study of blood T cell repertoires in COVID-19. Assay used: immunoSEQ multiplex PCR; TCRdb lists only in-frame clones, some missing. Of hundreds of thousands of clones in the sample, approximately 85% were seen once. Sequenced input: peripheral blood. The source is a woman in her 70s with acute or convalescent COVID-19. Both conserved end residues are part of each CDR3. A D gene is named only where the DNA matches it firmly. Where a row states a size, it is once, few, many or the class of an expanded clone; other rows omit it.

j_call: TRBJ1-5; clone_size: NA; v_call: TRBV7-2; d_call: TRBD1; cdr3_nt: TGTGCCAGCAGCGGACAGGGGCGGGTTCAGCCCCAGCATTTT; cdr3_aa: CASSGQGRVQPQHF
j_call: TRBJ2-5; clone_size: NA; v_call: TRBV4-3; d_call: NA; cdr3_nt: TGCGCCAGCAGCCAAGGGGGCTCAGCCTCCCAAGAGACCCAGTACTTC; cdr3_aa: CASSQGGSASQETQYF
j_call: TRBJ2-2; clone_size: NA; v_call: TRBV7-6; d_call: NA; cdr3_nt: TGTGCCAGCACTTCTTGGGGCGGCGGAAACACCGGGGAGCTGTTTTTT; cdr3_aa: CASTSWGGGNTGELFF
j_call: TRBJ1-1; clone_size: NA; v_call: TRBV7-9; d_call: NA; cdr3_nt: TGTGCCAGCAGCCCCCCCCGTCTGAACACTGAAGCTTTCTTT; cdr3_aa: CASSPPRLNTEAFF
j_call: TRBJ1-1; clone_size: few; v_call: TRBV5-1; d_call: TRBD1; cdr3_nt: TGCGCCAGCAGCAAAACAGGGGCTGAAGCTTTCTTT; cdr3_aa: CASSKTGAEAFF
j_call: TRBJ1-4; clone_size: once; v_call: TRBV6-5; d_call: NA; cdr3_nt: TGTGCCAGCAGATACAGGTCCCGAGGCGAAAAACTGTTTTTT; cdr3_aa: CASRYRSRGEKLFF
j_call: TRBJ1-1; clone_size: few; v_call: TRBV27; d_call: NA; cdr3_nt: TGTGCCAGCAGTTTATCCCCAGGGTTAATGAACACTGAAGCTTTCTTT; cdr3_aa: CASSLSPGLMNTEAFF
j_call: TRBJ1-2; clone_size: NA; v_call: TRBV4-3; d_call: NA; cdr3_nt: TGCGCCAGCAGCCAATCTAGGGGTAGGGCCTATGGCTACACCTTC; cdr3_aa: CASSQSRGRAYGYTF
j_call: TRBJ1-2; clone_size: few; v_call: TRBV28; d_call: TRBD1; cdr3_nt: TGTGCCAGCAGTTTAGGGACAGGGACTCAAGGCTATGGCTACACCTTC; cdr3_aa: CASSLGTGTQGYGYTF
j_call: TRBJ1-4; clone_size: NA; v_call: TRBV15; d_call: TRBD1; cdr3_nt: TGTGCCACCAGCAGAGGGACAGGGGGCCGGAATGAAAAACTGTTTTTT; cdr3_aa: CATSRGTGGRNEKLFF
j_call: TRBJ2-5; clone_size: NA; v_call: TRBV5-1; d_call: TRBD1; cdr3_nt: TGCGCCAGCAGCTTGATGGCAGGGGGCCTCCAAGAGACCCAGTACTTC; cdr3_aa: CASSLMAGGLQETQYF
j_call: TRBJ1-2; clone_size: NA; v_call: TRBV6-5; d_call: NA; cdr3_nt: TGTGCCAGCAGTTACACCGGGATTTTAAACTACTATGGCTACACCTTC; cdr3_aa: CASSYTGILNYYGYTF
j_call: TRBJ2-5; clone_size: NA; v_call: TRBV19; d_call: TRBD1; cdr3_nt: TGTGCCAGTAGTCCAGAAGGGACAGGGGGCGTAGAGACCCAGTACTTC; cdr3_aa: CASSPEGTGGVETQYF
j_call: TRBJ2-2; clone_size: NA; v_call: TRBV6-5; d_call: NA; cdr3_nt: TGTGCCAGCAGTAGACTGAACACCGGGGAGCTGTTTTTT; cdr3_aa: CASSRLNTGELFF
j_call: TRBJ1-1; clone_size: NA; v_call: TRBV11-2; d_call: TRBD1; cdr3_nt: TGTGCCAGCAGCCCGACAGGGGGGGGCGCTGAAGCTTTCTTT; cdr3_aa: CASSPTGGGAEAFF
j_call: TRBJ1-4; clone_size: NA; v_call: TRBV4-3; d_call: TRBD1; cdr3_nt: TGCGCCAGCAGCCAAGAAGGCACAGGGGGTGTTGAAAAACTGTTTTTT; cdr3_aa: CASSQEGTGGVEKLFF
j_call: TRBJ2-4; clone_size: NA; v_call: TRBV2; d_call: TRBD1; cdr3_nt: TGTGCCAGCAGATCGACAGGGATGGCCAAAAACATTCAGTACTTC; cdr3_aa: CASRSTGMAKNIQYF
j_call: TRBJ2-2; clone_size: NA; v_call: TRBV7-7; d_call: NA; cdr3_nt: TGTGCCAGCAGCGGACCGGGGGGCAACACCGGGGAGCTGTTTTTT; cdr3_aa: CASSGPGGNTGELFF
j_call: TRBJ2-7; clone_size: once; v_call: TRBV6-5; d_call: NA; cdr3_nt: TGTGCCAGCAGTTCTACGTTCCCCTACGAGCAGTACTTC; cdr3_aa: CASSSTFPYEQYF
j_call: TRBJ2-7; clone_size: NA; v_call: TRBV2; d_call: TRBD1; cdr3_nt: TGTGCCAGCAGTGACCGGGACAGGGAATCCTACGAGCAGTACTTC; cdr3_aa: CASSDRDRESYEQYF
j_call: TRBJ2-3; clone_size: NA; v_call: TRBV6-5; d_call: NA; cdr3_nt: TGTGCCAGCAGTTACGGAGGCGCGAGCGGAGCGCAGTATTTT; cdr3_aa: CASSYGGASGAQYF
j_call: TRBJ1-4; clone_size: NA; v_call: TRBV5-6; d_call: NA; cdr3_nt: TGTGCCAGCAGCTTCCTGGGACAAGCTAATGAAAAACTGTTTTTT; cdr3_aa: CASSFLGQANEKLFF
j_call: TRBJ1-2; clone_size: NA; v_call: TRBV5-4; d_call: NA; cdr3_nt: TGTGCCAGCAGCTCCGCAGGGACTCTCCTCTATGGCTACACCTTC; cdr3_aa: CASSSAGTLLYGYTF
j_call: TRBJ1-2; clone_size: NA; v_call: TRBV9; d_call: NA; cdr3_nt: TGTGCCAGCAGCGTAGACGCCGGGACACTGGATGGCTACACCTTC; cdr3_aa: CASSVDAGTLDGYTF
j_call: TRBJ1-2; clone_size: NA; v_call: TRBV2; d_call: NA; cdr3_nt: TGTGCCGGAGCCTTTGGACGGAGGGACTATGGCTACACCTTC; cdr3_aa: CAGAFGRRDYGYTF
j_call: TRBJ1-1; clone_size: NA; v_call: TRBV29-1; d_call: NA; cdr3_nt: TGCAGCGTTGGAACAGGGAGAATGAACACTGAAGCTTTCTTT; cdr3_aa: CSVGTGRMNTEAFF
j_call: TRBJ1-1; clone_size: few; v_call: TRBV7-2; d_call: NA; cdr3_nt: TGTGCCAGCAGCCGCGGGGGGCGATGGACTGAAGCTTTCTTT; cdr3_aa: CASSRGGRWTEAFF
j_call: TRBJ1-4; clone_size: NA; v_call: TRBV15; d_call: NA; cdr3_nt: TGTGCCACCAGCAGAGACCAGGGCCGGGAAAAACTGTTTTTT; cdr3_aa: CATSRDQGREKLFF
j_call: TRBJ1-3; clone_size: NA; v_call: TRBV27; d_call: NA; cdr3_nt: TGTGCCAGCCAACCCCGGGGAGGAAACACCATATATTTT; cdr3_aa: CASQPRGGNTIYF
j_call: TRBJ1-4; clone_size: NA; v_call: TRBV7-9; d_call: NA; cdr3_nt: TGTGCCAGCAGCGAACGACAGGTTAATGAAAAACTGTTTTTT; cdr3_aa: CASSERQVNEKLFF
j_call: TRBJ2-2; clone_size: NA; v_call: TRBV19; d_call: TRBD2; cdr3_nt: TGTGCCAGTAATACCGGGACTAGTTTATTCCGGGAGCTGTTTTTT; cdr3_aa: CASNTGTSLFRELFF
j_call: TRBJ1-3; clone_size: NA; v_call: TRBV19; d_call: NA; cdr3_nt: TGTGCCAGTAGTTTGGAGGGGAACACCATATATTTT; cdr3_aa: CASSLEGNTIYF
j_call: TRBJ2-6; clone_size: NA; v_call: TRBV7-2; d_call: NA; cdr3_nt: TGTGCCAGCAGCCATGACAGAACTGGGGCCAACGTCCTGACTTTC; cdr3_aa: CASSHDRTGANVLTF
j_call: TRBJ1-4; clone_size: NA; v_call: TRBV27; d_call: NA; cdr3_nt: TGTGCCAGCTCGAGGACAATCGGGCTAAATGAAAAACTGTTTTTT; cdr3_aa: CASSRTIGLNEKLFF
j_call: TRBJ2-1; clone_size: NA; v_call: TRBV16; d_call: NA; cdr3_nt: TGTGCCAGCAGCCAAAACATGGAGAATGAGCAGTTCTTC; cdr3_aa: CASSQNMENEQFF
j_call: TRBJ2-5; clone_size: NA; v_call: TRBV6-5; d_call: TRBD2; cdr3_nt: TGTGCCAGCAGTTACATGGCGGGGGGAGAGACCCAGTACTTC; cdr3_aa: CASSYMAGGETQYF
j_call: TRBJ1-5; clone_size: NA; v_call: TRBV4-1; d_call: TRBD1; cdr3_nt: TGCGCCAGCAGCCAAGACCCAGGGGGCGGGTTCAGTCAGCCCCAGCATTTT; cdr3_aa: CASSQDPGGGFSQPQHF
j_call: TRBJ2-5; clone_size: NA; v_call: TRBV19; d_call: NA; cdr3_nt: TGTGCCAGTAGTGTCACAGGGATGTCGGAGACCCAGTACTTC; cdr3_aa: CASSVTGMSETQYF
j_call: TRBJ1-2; clone_size: NA; v_call: TRBV19; d_call: NA; cdr3_nt: TGTGCCAGTAGCCCCTCCGGGAAACTCTATGGCTACACCTTC; cdr3_aa: CASSPSGKLYGYTF
j_call: TRBJ2-7; clone_size: NA; v_call: TRBV29-1; d_call: NA; cdr3_nt: TGCAGCGTTGTCGTTAGTTCCGAGCAGTACTTC; cdr3_aa: CSVVVSSEQYF
j_call: TRBJ1-2; clone_size: NA; v_call: TRBV11-2; d_call: TRBD1; cdr3_nt: TGTGCCAGCAGCTCCCGACAGGGCTCATCCGGGGAAGGCTACACCTTC; cdr3_aa: CASSSRQGSSGEGYTF
j_call: TRBJ2-1; clone_size: NA; v_call: TRBV12-3/TRBV12-4; d_call: TRBD2; cdr3_nt: TGTGCCAGCAGTTGGACTAGCGTGGGGGAGCAGTTCTTC; cdr3_aa: CASSWTSVGEQFF
j_call: TRBJ1-2; clone_size: NA; v_call: TRBV6-5; d_call: NA; cdr3_nt: TGTGCCAGCAGTCCCGGGTTGAACTATGGCTACACCTTC; cdr3_aa: CASSPGLNYGYTF
j_call: TRBJ1-2; clone_size: NA; v_call: TRBV20-1; d_call: NA; cdr3_nt: TGCAGTGCGAGTTCATCGGGAAACTATGGCTACACCTTC; cdr3_aa: CSASSSGNYGYTF
j_call: TRBJ1-5; clone_size: NA; v_call: TRBV4-2; d_call: TRBD1; cdr3_nt: TGTGCCAGCAGCCAAGATGACAGGGCGCAGCCCCAGCATTTT; cdr3_aa: CASSQDDRAQPQHF
j_call: TRBJ1-1; clone_size: NA; v_call: TRBV7-9; d_call: TRBD1; cdr3_nt: TGTGCCAGCAGCCGACAGGGATTTGAGAACACTGAAGCTTTCTTT; cdr3_aa: CASSRQGFENTEAFF
j_call: TRBJ2-5; clone_size: NA; v_call: TRBV11-2; d_call: TRBD2; cdr3_nt: TGTGCCAGTACCCGGCGGGAGGGCGAGACCCAGTACTTC; cdr3_aa: CASTRREGETQYF
j_call: TRBJ1-4; clone_size: NA; v_call: TRBV4-2; d_call: NA; cdr3_nt: TGTGCCAGCAGCCAAGAAGGGAGGAGGGGAGAAAAACTGTTTTTT; cdr3_aa: CASSQEGRRGEKLFF
j_call: TRBJ1-4; clone_size: NA; v_call: TRBV7-9; d_call: NA; cdr3_nt: TGTGCCAGCAGCTTACGGACAGTTAATGAAAAACTGTTTTTT; cdr3_aa: CASSLRTVNEKLFF
j_call: TRBJ1-1; clone_size: NA; v_call: TRBV2; d_call: NA; cdr3_nt: TGTGCCAGCAGGCTCTTACCCCGAGGCACTGAAGCTTTCTTT; cdr3_aa: CASRLLPRGTEAFF
j_call: TRBJ2-3; clone_size: NA; v_call: TRBV7-2; d_call: TRBD2; cdr3_nt: TGTGCCAGCAGCTCTCGTAGCGGGGGCGTCCTTAATACGCAGTATTTT; cdr3_aa: CASSSRSGGVLNTQYF
j_call: TRBJ1-2; clone_size: once; v_call: TRBV7-2; d_call: NA; cdr3_nt: TGTGCCAGCAGCCCATTCACAGGGAACTATGGCTACACCTTC; cdr3_aa: CASSPFTGNYGYTF
j_call: TRBJ1-2; clone_size: NA; v_call: TRBV6-1; d_call: NA; cdr3_nt: TGTGCCAGCAGTGAAGGCGGGACTGCAAACTATGGCTACACCTTC; cdr3_aa: CASSEGGTANYGYTF
j_call: TRBJ1-6; clone_size: NA; v_call: TRBV14; d_call: TRBD1; cdr3_nt: TGTGCCAGCAGCCTGCAGACAGGGGGGAATTCACCCCTCCACTTT; cdr3_aa: CASSLQTGGNSPLHF
j_call: TRBJ1-2; clone_size: NA; v_call: TRBV7-2; d_call: NA; cdr3_nt: TGTGCCAGCAGCTTTTCAGGGGCAGGCTATGGCTACACCTTC; cdr3_aa: CASSFSGAGYGYTF
j_call: TRBJ1-2; clone_size: NA; v_call: TRBV5-1; d_call: TRBD1; cdr3_nt: TGCGCCAGCAGCGGGGGACAGGGGGCGGACTACACCTTC; cdr3_aa: CASSGGQGADYTF
j_call: TRBJ1-2; clone_size: NA; v_call: TRBV27; d_call: NA; cdr3_nt: TGTGCCAGCAGTTTAACCGGACAGTTAGTCTATGGCTACACCTTC; cdr3_aa: CASSLTGQLVYGYTF